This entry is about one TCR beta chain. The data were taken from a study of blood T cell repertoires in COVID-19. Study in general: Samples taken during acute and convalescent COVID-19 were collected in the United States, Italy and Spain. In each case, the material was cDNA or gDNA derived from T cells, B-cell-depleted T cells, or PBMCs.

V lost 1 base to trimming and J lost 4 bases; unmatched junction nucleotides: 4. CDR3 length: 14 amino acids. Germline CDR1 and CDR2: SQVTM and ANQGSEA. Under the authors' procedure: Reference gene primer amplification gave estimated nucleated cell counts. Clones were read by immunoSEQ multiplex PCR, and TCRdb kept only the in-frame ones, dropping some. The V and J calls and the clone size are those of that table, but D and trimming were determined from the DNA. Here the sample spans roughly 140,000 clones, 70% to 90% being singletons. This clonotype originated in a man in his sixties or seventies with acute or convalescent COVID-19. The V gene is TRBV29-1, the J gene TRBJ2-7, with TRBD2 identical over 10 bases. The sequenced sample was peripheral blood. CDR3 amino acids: CSVEGVAGGYEQYF. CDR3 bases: TGCAGCGTTGAAGGAGTAGCGGGAGGTTACGAGCAGTACTTC.